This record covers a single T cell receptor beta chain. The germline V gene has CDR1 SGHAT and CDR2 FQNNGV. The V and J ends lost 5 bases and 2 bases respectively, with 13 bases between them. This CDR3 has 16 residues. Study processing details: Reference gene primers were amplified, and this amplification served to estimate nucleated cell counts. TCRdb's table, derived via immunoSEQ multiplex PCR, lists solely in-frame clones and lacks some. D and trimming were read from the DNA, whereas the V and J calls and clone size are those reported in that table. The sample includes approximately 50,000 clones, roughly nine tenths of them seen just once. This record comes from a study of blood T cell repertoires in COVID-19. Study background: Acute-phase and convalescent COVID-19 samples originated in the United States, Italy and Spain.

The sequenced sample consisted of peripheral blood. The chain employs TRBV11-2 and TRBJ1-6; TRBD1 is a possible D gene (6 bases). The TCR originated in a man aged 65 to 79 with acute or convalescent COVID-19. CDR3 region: CASSPPGTPYNSPLHF. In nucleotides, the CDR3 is TGTGCCAGCAGCCCCCCCGGGACACCCTATAATTCACCCCTCCACTTT.